The rows below give T cell receptor beta chains drawn from one sample of a study of blood T cells in healthy people across ages. TCRdb passed the 5' RACE reads through MiXCR, listing each CDR3 protein once. In the table there are about 1,600,000 distinct CDR3 sequences, around 42% of which are singletons. The sample was blood. These receptor sequences come from a young woman in good health. CDR3s include the opening cysteine and the closing phenylalanine or tryptophan. D genes are given only for firm matches. Rows give clone size only sometimes, using once, few, many, or a class for an expanded clone.

.	TRBV20-1	TRBJ2-1	.	TGCAGTGCTATGTTCGGTTTGGAGCAGTTCTTC	CSAMFGLEQFF
.	TRBV7-2	TRBJ1-4	.	TGTGCCAGCAGTACGAAACGACAGGTTAATGAAAAACTGTTTTTT	CASSTKRQVNEKLFF
.	TRBV10-3	TRBJ2-7	few	TGTGCCATCAGTGCGACGGGAGCCTACGAGCAGTACTTC	CAISATGAYEQYF
TRBD1	TRBV12-3/TRBV12-4	TRBJ2-7	many	TGTGCCAGCAGGGACAGGGGACTTTACGAGCAGTACTTC	CASRDRGLYEQYF
TRBD2	TRBV5-1	TRBJ2-3	few	TGCGCCAGCAACGGACTAGCGGGAGGGACAGATACGCAGTATTTT	CASNGLAGGTDTQYF
.	TRBV5-1	TRBJ2-1	.	TGCGCAAGCACCCGGGGGGGGACAGCTTACAATGAGCAGTTCTTC	CASTRGGTAYNEQFF
.	TRBV4-2	TRBJ1-4	.	TGTGCCAGCAGCCAAGATCTGTCAGGGAGGAATGAAAAACTGTTTTTT	CASSQDLSGRNEKLFF
.	TRBV9	TRBJ2-3	few	TGTGCCAGCAGCGTAGGGGGCGGGGTCCGCACAGATACGCAGTATTTT	CASSVGGGVRTDTQYF
.	TRBV20-1	TRBJ2-3	.	TGCAGTGCTAGAGATCCAGATTTCCCAGATACGCAGTATTTT	CSARDPDFPDTQYF
TRBD1	TRBV20-1	TRBJ2-5	few	TGCAGTGCTAGGTCGACAGGGTCAGAGACCCAGTACTTC	CSARSTGSETQYF
TRBD1	TRBV12-3/TRBV12-4	TRBJ2-2	.	TGTGCCAGCAGTTTTGCAGGGGGCACCGGGGAGCTGTTTTTT	CASSFAGGTGELFF
.	TRBV4-1	TRBJ2-4	.	TGCGCCAGCAGCCAAGAGTGGCCAGAAAACATTCAGTACTTC	CASSQEWPENIQYF
.	TRBV6-1	TRBJ1-2	few	TGTGCCAGCAGGGCTACATCTGACTATGGATACACCTTC	CASRATSDYGYTF
TRBD1	TRBV19	TRBJ2-7	.	TGTGCCAGCAGTATGGGACAGGGGGCCTACGAGCAGTACTTC	CASSMGQGAYEQYF
.	TRBV27	TRBJ1-5	.	TGTGCCAGCAGTGCGTCAGGGGTCCGGAGCAATCAGCCCCAGCATTTT	CASSASGVRSNQPQHF
TRBD1	TRBV5-1	TRBJ1-5	.	TGCGCCAGCAGCTTCAAACAGGGGGGTCAGCCCCAGCATTTT	CASSFKQGGQPQHF
.	TRBV6-5	TRBJ2-3	once	TGTGCCAGCAGAGAGGGATCCACTAGCACAGATACGCAGTATTTT	CASREGSTSTDTQYF
TRBD1	TRBV7-2	TRBJ1-2	.	TGTGCCAGCAGCCACAGGGGTGATGGCTACACCTTC	CASSHRGDGYTF